A selection of T cell receptor beta chains follows, all from one sample in a study of T cells in Graves' hyperthyroidism and ophthalmopathy. TCRdb reprocessed the multiplex PCR reads with MiXCR, giving one entry per CDR3 protein. The table lists roughly 250,000 distinct CDR3 sequences, approximately 21% of them singletons. Sequencing was carried out using blood. These receptor sequences come from a young man with Graves' ophthalmopathy. Each CDR3 is given with its conserved first and last residue.

v_call: TRBV30
j_call: TRBJ2-1
cdr3_aa: CAWGRTSGYNEQFF

v_call: TRBV28
j_call: TRBJ1-2
cdr3_aa: CASSYGSLFYGYTF

v_call: TRBV19
j_call: TRBJ1-2
cdr3_aa: CASSMGRAPSYGYTF

v_call: TRBV9
j_call: TRBJ1-2
cdr3_aa: CASSGRSAGVGYTF

v_call: TRBV6-1
j_call: TRBJ1-2
cdr3_aa: CASSKGLTTGYTF

v_call: TRBV15
j_call: TRBJ2-1
cdr3_aa: CATSRDARGYNEQFF

v_call: TRBV4-1
j_call: TRBJ1-5
cdr3_aa: CASSQYTGTGINQPQHF

v_call: TRBV20-1
j_call: -
cdr3_aa: CSTTGRRETQFF

v_call: TRBV12-3/TRBV12-4
j_call: TRBJ2-2
cdr3_aa: CASSFTAGELFF

v_call: TRBV20-1
j_call: TRBJ2-5
cdr3_aa: CSARGGGGSGTQYF

v_call: TRBV5-1
j_call: TRBJ2-3
cdr3_aa: CASSLEQGAEDTQYF

v_call: TRBV20-1
j_call: TRBJ2-2
cdr3_aa: CSARTVAGELFF

v_call: TRBV20-1
j_call: TRBJ2-2
cdr3_aa: CSASPPNTGELFF

v_call: TRBV2
j_call: TRBJ2-1
cdr3_aa: CASSETGEQFF

v_call: TRBV7-9
j_call: TRBJ1-2
cdr3_aa: CASSLVGVRYGYTF

v_call: TRBV29-1
j_call: TRBJ1-1
cdr3_aa: CSGADSQSFF

v_call: TRBV7-3
j_call: TRBJ2-1
cdr3_aa: CASSPPGENEQFF